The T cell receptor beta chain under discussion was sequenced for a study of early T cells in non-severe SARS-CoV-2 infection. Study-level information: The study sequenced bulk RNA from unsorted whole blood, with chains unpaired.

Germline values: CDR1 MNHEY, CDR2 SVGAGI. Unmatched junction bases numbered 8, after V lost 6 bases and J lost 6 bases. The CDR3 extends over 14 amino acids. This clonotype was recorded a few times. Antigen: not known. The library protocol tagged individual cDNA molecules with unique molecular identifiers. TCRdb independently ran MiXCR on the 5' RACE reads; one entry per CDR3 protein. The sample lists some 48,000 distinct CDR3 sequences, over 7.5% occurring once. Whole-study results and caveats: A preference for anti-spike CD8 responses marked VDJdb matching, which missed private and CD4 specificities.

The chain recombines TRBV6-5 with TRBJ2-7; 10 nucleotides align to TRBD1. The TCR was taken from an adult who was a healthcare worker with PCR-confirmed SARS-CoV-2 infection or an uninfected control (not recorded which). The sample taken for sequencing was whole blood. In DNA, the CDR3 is TGTGCCAGCAGCCGACAGGGGGCCTTATCCGAGCAGTACTTC. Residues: CASSRQGALSEQYF.